Below are 24 T cell receptor beta chains sequenced from a single sample in a study of blood T cell repertoires in COVID-19. Sequencing was performed with immunoSEQ multiplex PCR; in TCRdb, only in-frame clones are kept and a portion is missing. The sample comprises about 54,000 clones, roughly 90% of which are singletons, and 8.5% rests with the top ten. Sequencing was carried out using peripheral blood. Every receptor here comes from a man aged 55 to 69 with active COVID-19.

The chain carries TRBV7-3 and TRBJ2-7; the D gene is possibly TRBD2 (5 bases). Germline V gene lookup returns CDR1 SGHTA and CDR2 FQGTGA. Trimming removed 0 bases at V and 1 base at J, with 16 bases between. This CDR3 spans 17 amino acids. The CDR3 spells CASSLTGLDSASYEQYF. The CDR3 nucleotides are TGTGCCAGCAGCTTAACCGGGTTGGATAGCGCGTCCTACGAGCAGTACTTC.

J is TRBJ1-4 and V is TRBV18, with a tentative D call TRBD1 (5 bases). V was cut by 3 bases and J by 7 bases, with 12 bases left in between. The CDR3 contains 14 residues. In germline, CDR1 is KGHSH, CDR2 LQKENI. The CDR3: CASSPGADSEKLFF. The CDR3 DNA reads as TGTGCCAGCTCACCTGGGGCAGATAGTGAAAAACTGTTTTTT.

Turning to this clone: Other nucleotide sequences in the sample specify the same CDR3. The genes are TRBV5-1 and TRBJ2-7, with 10 bases matching TRBD1. The germline gives CDR1 SGHRS, CDR2 YFSETQ. Trimming at V came to 3 bases and at J to 4 bases, leaving 1 base not matched to a gene. This CDR3 comprises 13 residues. The CDR3 bases are TGCGCCAGCAGCTCGGGACAGGGGTACGAGCAGTACTTC. It yields the protein CASSSGQGYEQYF. The full variable domain, with the rest looked up from reference TRBV5-1 and TRBJ2-7, is KAGVTQTPRYLIKTRGQQVTLSCSPISGHRSVSWYQQTPGQGLQFLFEYFSETQRNKGNFPGRFSGRQFSNSRSEMNVSTLELGDSALYLCASSSGQGYEQYFGPGTRLTVT.

Written as DNA, the CDR3 is TGTGCCAGCAGTCAACCCGGGTCTGGCAACACCGGGGAGCTGTTTTTT. This codes for CASSQPGSGNTGELFF. The V call is TRBV5-6, the J call TRBJ2-2; no reliable D call. Looked up from germline, CDR1 is SGHDT and CDR2 is YYEEEE. V lost 5 bases to trimming and J lost 2 bases, with 16 bases between them. CDR3 size: 16 residues.

V and J are TRBV6-5 and TRBJ1-2; 7 bases align to TRBD1. The junction had 1 base not matched to a gene; V was cut back by 4 bases and J by 2 bases. There are 13 residues in the CDR3. In germline, CDR1 is MNHEY, CDR2 SVGAGI. Here the CDR3 DNA reads TGTGCCAGCAGTTCGGACAGGAACTATGGCTACACCTTC. It encodes CASSSDRNYGYTF.

The rearrangement joins TRBV6-5 to TRBJ2-7, with D uncertain. The germline CDR1 and CDR2 sequences are MNHEY and SVGAGI. Trimming shortened V by 10 bases and J by 2 bases, and 15 bases separated the two germline ends. The CDR3 is made up of 13 amino acids. The CDR3 nucleotides are TGTGCCACCAATTCTGGGCTAACCTACGAGCAGTACTTC. Translation gives CATNSGLTYEQYF.

This sequence joins TRBV3-1 (or the pseudogene TRBV3-2) and TRBJ2-4; TRBD2 matches 11 bases. The CDR3 is made up of 17 amino acids. Trimming at V came to 5 bases and at J to 0 bases, leaving 6 bases not matched to a gene. Germline CDR1 and CDR2: LGHDT and YNNKEL (reference sequence). CDR3 amino acids: CASSWGLAVRAKNIQYF. The DNA of the CDR3 is TGTGCCAGCAGCTGGGGACTAGCGGTAAGAGCCAAAAACATTCAGTACTTC.

This clone was seen only once. The chain couples TRBV6-4 to TRBJ2-3; D is perhaps TRBD2 (5 bases). CDR1 and CDR2 (germline): MRHNA, SNTAGT. The CDR3 totals 16 residues. Trimming removed 4 bases at V and 5 bases at J, with 19 bases between. The chain's CDR3 is CASSVWVREKRDTQYF. In DNA, the CDR3 is TGTGCCAGCAGTGTTTGGGTGAGGGAGAAGAGAGATACGCAGTATTTT.

This clone was seen just once. The V gene is TRBV2, the J gene TRBJ1-2; no clear D. Trimming shortened V by 7 bases and J by 6 bases, and 12 bases separated the two germline ends. CDR1 and CDR2 (germline): SNHLY, FYNNEI. This CDR3 is 12 amino acids long. The DNA for the CDR3 is TGTGCCAGCATTGGCCCTTTGGATGGCTACACCTTC. Translation gives CASIGPLDGYTF.

The chain uses TRBV9 and TRBJ1-6, with 8 positions matching TRBD1. V trimming: 3 bases; J trimming: 10 bases; junction bases outside the gene matches: 12. CDR1 and CDR2 from the germline V gene are SGDLS and YYNGEE. The CDR3 is made up of 16 amino acids. As DNA, the CDR3 is TGTGCCAGCAGCGCACCGGACAGGGAAAGGGACTCACCCCTCCACTTT. This codes for CASSAPDRERDSPLHF.

The chain is built from TRBV3-1 (or the pseudogene TRBV3-2) and TRBJ2-2, with D perhaps TRBD2 (6 bases). CDR3 length: 16 amino acids. V dropped 0 bases and J dropped 5 bases, with 13 bases sitting between them. From germline, CDR1 is LGHDT and CDR2 YNNKEL (reference sequence). CDR3 coding DNA: TGTGCCAGCAGCCAAGATTTGAGGGGAGGAACCGGGGAGCTGTTTTTT. Encoded protein: CASSQDLRGGTGELFF.

The count of this clone is one. The rearrangement uses TRBV6-5 and TRBJ2-1; TRBD1 is a possible D gene (6 bases). The CDR3 is made up of 14 amino acids. Germline values: CDR1 MNHEY, CDR2 SVGAGI. V was shortened by 4 bases and J by 4 bases, with 11 bases between the two germline ends. Here the CDR3 reads CASSFRGQYNEQFF. CDR3 DNA sequence: TGTGCCAGCAGTTTCAGGGGCCAGTACAATGAGCAGTTCTTC.

The chain is built from TRBV4-2 and TRBJ2-1; 14 nucleotides align to TRBD2. There are 15 residues in the CDR3. Germline CDR1 LGHNA, CDR2 YNFKEQ. J lost 7 bases, V lost 6 bases, and 5 bases had no gene match. CDR3 residues: CASSPGTSGSNEQFF. The CDR3 DNA sequence: TGTGCCAGCAGTCCCGGGACTAGCGGGAGTAATGAGCAGTTCTTC.

This rearrangement joins TRBV5-1 to TRBJ1-6; the D is unclear. Trimming stripped 2 bases from V and 6 bases from J, with 12 bases between. Germline CDR1 reads SGHRS; CDR2 reads YFSETQ. The CDR3 is made up of 15 amino acids. The CDR3 sequence is CASSLSAATNSPLHF. The CDR3 DNA sequence: TGCGCCAGCAGCTTATCGGCAGCGACTAATTCACCCCTCCACTTT.

The chain employs TRBV7-3 and TRBJ2-2; 10 positions agree with TRBD1. The CDR3 has 19 residues. In germline, CDR1 is SGHTA, CDR2 FQGTGA. Trimming removed 5 bases from V and 4 bases from J; junction bases left unmatched: 16. The CDR3 here is CASSLPLGGTGASTGELFF. Written as DNA, the CDR3 is TGTGCCAGCAGCCTACCCCTGGGGGGGACAGGGGCGAGCACCGGGGAGCTGTTTTTT.

The chain recombines TRBV6-5 with TRBJ2-5, with D tentatively TRBD2 (6 bases). The CDR3 contains 12 residues. The V gene's germline CDR1 is MNHEY and CDR2 SVGAGI. V dropped 8 bases and J dropped 2 bases, with 9 bases sitting between them. The CDR3 DNA reads as TGTGCCAGCGGGGGGTGGCAAGAGACCCAGTACTTC. Translated: CASGGWQETQYF.

The chain employs TRBV19 and TRBJ1-1; D is unclear. The V and J ends lost 7 bases and 0 bases respectively, with 12 bases between them. The CDR3 extends over 14 amino acids. CDR1 LNHDA and CDR2 SQIVND come from the germline V gene (reference sequence). The CDR3 DNA sequence: TGTGCCAGTATGAGGGTCGGGATGAACACTGAAGCTTTCTTT. It translates to CASMRVGMNTEAFF.

The CDR3 region has the DNA TGTGCCAGCAGCAACCTAGCGGGAGGGCTCCACGAGCAGTACTTC. It specifies CASSNLAGGLHEQYF. The chain uses TRBV7-6 and TRBJ2-7; 12 bases match TRBD2. CDR3 size: 15 residues. CDR1 is SGHVS and CDR2 is FNYEAQ in the germline V gene. Losses at the gene ends were 5 bases for V and 5 bases for J; bases not matched to a gene: 7.

The V and J genes are TRBV7-8 and TRBJ2-1, with 10 bases identical to TRBD2. V was pared by 0 bases and J by 6 bases, with 8 bases of the junction left unmatched. CDR1 and CDR2 from the germline V gene are SGHVS and FQNEAQ. The CDR3 runs to 17 residues. The CDR3 loop reads CASSLALIAGGPNEQFF. Here the CDR3 DNA reads TGTGCCAGCAGCTTAGCGCTTATAGCGGGAGGACCCAATGAGCAGTTCTTC.

The J gene is TRBJ2-7, the V gene TRBV30, with 11 positions matching TRBD2. V dropped 2 bases and J dropped 5; count of bases not matched to a gene: 8. This CDR3 spans 15 amino acids. Germline CDR1 is GTSNPN and CDR2 is SVGIG (reference sequence). CDR3 loop: CAWSPGLAGGDEQYF. The DNA of the CDR3 is TGTGCCTGGAGTCCGGGCCTAGCGGGAGGCGACGAGCAGTACTTC.

V is TRBV9 and J is TRBJ2-1, with a possible D match to TRBD2 (7 bases). Germline CDR1 is SGDLS and CDR2 is YYNGEE. The length of the CDR3 is 15 residues. V was clipped by 4 bases and J by 10 bases, with 21 bases between them. The CDR3 sequence is CASSLGGVRTGEQFF. The CDR3 bases are TGTGCCAGCAGCCTAGGGGGGGTCAGGACGGGCGAGCAGTTCTTC.

The chain uses TRBV2 and TRBJ2-5; 14 bases match TRBD2. This CDR3 has 16 amino acids. J gave up 5 bases and V 3 bases, and 5 bases lay outside the gene matches. The V gene's germline CDR1 is SNHLY and CDR2 FYNNEI. CDR3 sequence: CASSEGTSGRGETQYF. The CDR3 region has the DNA TGTGCCAGCAGTGAGGGGACTAGCGGGAGAGGGGAGACCCAGTACTTC.

The DNA of the CDR3 is TGTGCCAGCAGTCCAGGCCTGGCTAGCGGGGAGAGGGAGACCCAGTACTTC. This translates into CASSPGLASGERETQYF. The chain carries TRBV27 and TRBJ2-5; the match to TRBD2 covers 9 bases. J lost 5 bases, V lost 5 bases, and 15 bases had no gene match. Germline loops: CDR1 MNHEY, CDR2 SMNVEV (reference sequence). This CDR3 is built from 17 residues.

This clone was counted between two and nine times. The CDR3 sequence: CASSKGAGLRYGYTF. CDR3 in DNA: TGTGCCAGCAGCAAAGGAGCAGGGCTGCGCTATGGCTACACCTTC. The chain carries TRBV21-1 and TRBJ1-2; the D call in the table, TRBD1, was not verified against the DNA. TRBV21-1 is classified as a pseudogene. The CDR3 consists of 15 residues.